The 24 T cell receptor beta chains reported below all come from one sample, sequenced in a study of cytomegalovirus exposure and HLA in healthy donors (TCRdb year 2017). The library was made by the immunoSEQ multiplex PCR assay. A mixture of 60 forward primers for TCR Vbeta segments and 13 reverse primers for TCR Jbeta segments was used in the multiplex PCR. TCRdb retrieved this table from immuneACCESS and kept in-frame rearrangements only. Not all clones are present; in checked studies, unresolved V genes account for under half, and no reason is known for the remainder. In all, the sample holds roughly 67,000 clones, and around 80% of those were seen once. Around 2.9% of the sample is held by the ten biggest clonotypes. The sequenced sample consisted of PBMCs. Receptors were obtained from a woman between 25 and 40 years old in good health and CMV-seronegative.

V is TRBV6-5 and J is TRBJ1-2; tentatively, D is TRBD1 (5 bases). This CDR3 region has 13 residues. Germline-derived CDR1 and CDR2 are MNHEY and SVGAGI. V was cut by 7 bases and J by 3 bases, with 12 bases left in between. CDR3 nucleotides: TGTGCCAGCAACGTGGGGCAAGACTATGGCTACACCTTC. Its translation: CASNVGQDYGYTF.

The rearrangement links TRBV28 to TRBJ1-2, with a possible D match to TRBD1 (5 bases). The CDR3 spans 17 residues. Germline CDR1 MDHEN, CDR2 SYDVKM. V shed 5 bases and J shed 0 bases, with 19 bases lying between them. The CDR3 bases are TGTGCCAGCAGTCAGAGAAAACGAGGGACTACTAACTATGGCTACACCTTC. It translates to CASSQRKRGTTNYGYTF.

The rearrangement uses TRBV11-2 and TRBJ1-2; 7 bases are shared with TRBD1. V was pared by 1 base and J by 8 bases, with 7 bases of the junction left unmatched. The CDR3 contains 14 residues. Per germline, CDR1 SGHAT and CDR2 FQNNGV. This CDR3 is CASSLGGTVGGYTF. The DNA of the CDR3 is TGTGCCAGCAGCTTAGGAGGGACAGTGGGGGGCTACACCTTC.

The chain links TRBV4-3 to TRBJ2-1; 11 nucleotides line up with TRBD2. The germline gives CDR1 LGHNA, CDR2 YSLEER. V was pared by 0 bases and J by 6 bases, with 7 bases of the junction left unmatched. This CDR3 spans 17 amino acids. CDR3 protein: CASSQDFSGGAVNEQFF. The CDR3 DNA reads TGCGCCAGCAGCCAAGATTTTAGCGGGGGGGCCGTCAATGAGCAGTTCTTC.

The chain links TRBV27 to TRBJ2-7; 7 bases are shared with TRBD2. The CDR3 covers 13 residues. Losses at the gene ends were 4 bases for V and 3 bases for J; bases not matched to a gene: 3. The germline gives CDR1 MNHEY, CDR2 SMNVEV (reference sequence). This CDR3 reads CASSSGLGYEQYF. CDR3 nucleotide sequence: TGTGCCAGCAGTTCCGGACTAGGCTACGAGCAGTACTTC.

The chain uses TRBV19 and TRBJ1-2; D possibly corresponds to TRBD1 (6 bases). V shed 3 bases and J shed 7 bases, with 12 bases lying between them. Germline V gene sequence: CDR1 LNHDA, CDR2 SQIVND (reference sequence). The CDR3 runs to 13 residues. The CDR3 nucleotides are TGTGCCAGTAGTATTGGGGGGGCGCCTGGCTACACCTTC. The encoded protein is CASSIGGAPGYTF.

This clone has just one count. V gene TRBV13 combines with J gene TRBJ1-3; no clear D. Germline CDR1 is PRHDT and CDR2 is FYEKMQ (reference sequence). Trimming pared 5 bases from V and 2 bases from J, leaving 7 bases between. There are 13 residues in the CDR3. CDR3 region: CASSTRTGNTIYF. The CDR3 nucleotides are TGTGCCAGCAGCACCAGAACTGGAAACACCATATATTTT.

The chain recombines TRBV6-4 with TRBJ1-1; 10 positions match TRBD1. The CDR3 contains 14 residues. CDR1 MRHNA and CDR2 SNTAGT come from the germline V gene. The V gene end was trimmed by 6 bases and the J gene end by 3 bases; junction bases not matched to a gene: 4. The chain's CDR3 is CASSLGTGDTEAFF. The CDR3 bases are TGTGCCAGCAGCCTAGGGACAGGGGACACTGAAGCTTTCTTT.

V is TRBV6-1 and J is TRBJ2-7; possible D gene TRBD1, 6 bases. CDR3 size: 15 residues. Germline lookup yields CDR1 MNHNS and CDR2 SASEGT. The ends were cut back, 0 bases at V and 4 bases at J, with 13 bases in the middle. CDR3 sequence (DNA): TGTGCCAGCAGTGAAGCGCATAGGACAGCATACGAGCAGTACTTC. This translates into CASSEAHRTAYEQYF.

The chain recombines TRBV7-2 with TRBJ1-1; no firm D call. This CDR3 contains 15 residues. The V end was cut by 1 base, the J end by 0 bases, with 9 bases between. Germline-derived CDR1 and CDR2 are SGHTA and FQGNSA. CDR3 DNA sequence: TGTGCCAGCAGCTTAGGGGCAGAGATGAACACTGAAGCTTTCTTT. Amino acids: CASSLGAEMNTEAFF.

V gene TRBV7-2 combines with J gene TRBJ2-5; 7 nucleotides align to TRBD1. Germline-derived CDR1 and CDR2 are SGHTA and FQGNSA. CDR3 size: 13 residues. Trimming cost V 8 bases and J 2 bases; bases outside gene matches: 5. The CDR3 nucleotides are TGTGCCAGCGGAACAGGGGTACAAGAGACCCAGTACTTC. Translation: CASGTGVQETQYF.

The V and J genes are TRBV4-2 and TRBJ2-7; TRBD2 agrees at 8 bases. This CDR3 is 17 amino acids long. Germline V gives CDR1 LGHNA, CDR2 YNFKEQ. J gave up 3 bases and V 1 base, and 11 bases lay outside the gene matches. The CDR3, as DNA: TGTGCCAGCAGCCAAGTTTCTTATCCCGGGACTAGCTACGAGCAGTACTTC. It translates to CASSQVSYPGTSYEQYF.

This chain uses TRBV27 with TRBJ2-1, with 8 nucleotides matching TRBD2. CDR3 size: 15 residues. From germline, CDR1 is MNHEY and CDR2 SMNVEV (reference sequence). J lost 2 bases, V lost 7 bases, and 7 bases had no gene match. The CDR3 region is CASKKVAGTYNEQFF. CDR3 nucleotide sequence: TGTGCCAGCAAAAAGGTAGCGGGGACCTACAATGAGCAGTTCTTC.

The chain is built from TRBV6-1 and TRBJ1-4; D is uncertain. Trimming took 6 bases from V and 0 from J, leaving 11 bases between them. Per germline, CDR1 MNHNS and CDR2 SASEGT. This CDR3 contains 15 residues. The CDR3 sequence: CASRNSDTTNEKLFF. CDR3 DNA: TGTGCCAGCAGGAACAGTGATACAACTAATGAAAAACTGTTTTTT.

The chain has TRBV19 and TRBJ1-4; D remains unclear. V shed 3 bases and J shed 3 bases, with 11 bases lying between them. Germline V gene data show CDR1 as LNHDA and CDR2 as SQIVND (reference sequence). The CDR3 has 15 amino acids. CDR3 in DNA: TGTGCCAGTAGTATCATCCACAGTCCTAATGAAAAACTGTTTTTT. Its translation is CASSIIHSPNEKLFF.

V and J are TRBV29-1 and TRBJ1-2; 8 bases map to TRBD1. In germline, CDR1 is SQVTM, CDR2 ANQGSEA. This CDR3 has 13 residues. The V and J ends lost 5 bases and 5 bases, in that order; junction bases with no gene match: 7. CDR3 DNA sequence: TGCAGCGTTTCGGCAGGGGGCATGTATGGCTACACCTTC. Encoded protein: CSVSAGGMYGYTF.

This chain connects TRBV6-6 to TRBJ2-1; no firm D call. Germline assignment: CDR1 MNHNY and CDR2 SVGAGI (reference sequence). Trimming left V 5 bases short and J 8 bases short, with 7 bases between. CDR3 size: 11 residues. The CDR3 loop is CASSRVDEQFF. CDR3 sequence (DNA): TGTGCCAGCAGTCGGGTGGATGAGCAGTTCTTC.

The CDR3 loop is CASSSDRGRHEQYF. The CDR3 nucleotides are TGTGCCAGCAGCTCGGACAGGGGGCGGCACGAGCAGTACTTC. This sequence joins TRBV7-9 and TRBJ2-7, with 11 bases that match TRBD1. The germline gives CDR1 SEHNR, CDR2 FQNEAQ (reference sequence). This CDR3 spans 14 amino acids. Trimming took 4 bases from V and 5 from J; bases not matched to a gene: 4.

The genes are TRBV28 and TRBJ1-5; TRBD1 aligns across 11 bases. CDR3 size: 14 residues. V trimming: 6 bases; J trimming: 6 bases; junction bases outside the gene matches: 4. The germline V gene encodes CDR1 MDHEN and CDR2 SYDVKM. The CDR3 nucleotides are TGTGCCAGCAGACCGGGGACAGGGGGTCAGCCCCAGCATTTT. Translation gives CASRPGTGGQPQHF.

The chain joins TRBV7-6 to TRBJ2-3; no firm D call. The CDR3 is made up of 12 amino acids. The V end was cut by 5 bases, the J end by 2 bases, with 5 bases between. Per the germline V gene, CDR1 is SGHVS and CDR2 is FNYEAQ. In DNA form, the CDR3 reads TGTGCCAGCAGCCAACACACAGATACGCAGTATTTT. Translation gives CASSQHTDTQYF.

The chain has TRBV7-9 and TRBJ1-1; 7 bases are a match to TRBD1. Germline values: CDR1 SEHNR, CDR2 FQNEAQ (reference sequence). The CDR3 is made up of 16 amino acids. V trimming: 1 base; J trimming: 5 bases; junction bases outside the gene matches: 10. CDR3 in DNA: TGTGCCAGCAGCTTAGTGGGCAGGGGGTTGGTAACTGAAGCTTTCTTT. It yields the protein CASSLVGRGLVTEAFF. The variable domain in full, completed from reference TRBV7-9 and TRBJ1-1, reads DTGVSQNPRHKITKRGQNVTFRCDPISEHNRLYWYRQTLGQGPEFLTYFQNEAQLEKSRLLSDRFSAERPKGSFSTLEIQRTEQGDSAMYLCASSLVGRGLVTEAFFGQGTRLTVV.

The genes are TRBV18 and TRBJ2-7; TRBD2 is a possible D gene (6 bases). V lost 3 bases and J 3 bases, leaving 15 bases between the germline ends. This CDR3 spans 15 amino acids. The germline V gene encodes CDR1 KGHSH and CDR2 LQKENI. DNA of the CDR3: TGTGCCAGCTCACCTCGCATCCGGCGGGACTACGAGCAGTACTTC. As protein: CASSPRIRRDYEQYF.

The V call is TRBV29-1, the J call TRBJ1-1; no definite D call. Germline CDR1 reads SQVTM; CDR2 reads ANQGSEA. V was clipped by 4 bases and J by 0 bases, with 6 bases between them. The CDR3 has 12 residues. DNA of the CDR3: TGCAGCGTTGGGGAGGTGAACACTGAAGCTTTCTTT. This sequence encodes CSVGEVNTEAFF. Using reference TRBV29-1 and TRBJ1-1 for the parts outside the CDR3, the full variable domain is SAVISQKPSRDICQRGTSLTIQCQVDSQVTMMFWYRQQPGQSLTLIATANQGSEATYESGFVIDKFPISRPNLTFSTLTVSNMSPEDSSIYLCSVGEVNTEAFFGQGTRLTVV.

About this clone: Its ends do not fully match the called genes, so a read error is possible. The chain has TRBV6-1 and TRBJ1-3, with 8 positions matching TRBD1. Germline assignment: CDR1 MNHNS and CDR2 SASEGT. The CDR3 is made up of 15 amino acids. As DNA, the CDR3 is TGTGCCAGCAGTCAAGCGGACAGGGAGGGAAACACCATATATTTT. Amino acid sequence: CASSQADREGNTIYF.